This T cell receptor beta chain stems from a study of memory CD4+ T cells and cytomegalovirus serostatus. About the research overall: Donors were healthy Belgian adults, under ten CMV seropositive and 20 to 25 seronegative.

Study findings and constraints: Each of 65 to 75 CMV-associated TCRbeta sequences occurred in one to five individuals.

Single viable CD3+CD4+CD8-CD45RO+ cells were sorted as the memory CD4+ T cells. Total CD4+ T cells were enriched by CD4 positive selection. TCRdb's table, derived via immunoSEQ multiplex PCR, lists solely in-frame clones and lacks some. The sample lists 45,000 to 60,000 clones, around 88% occurring once. This CDR3 region has 16 residues. After removal of 4 bases from V and 2 bases from J, the junction contained 2 bases not matched to a gene. Germline V lookup: CDR1 MGHRA, CDR2 YSYEKL. This clone was seen once. Its target is unknown. V usage is TRBV4-1 and J usage is TRBJ2-5; TRBD2 aligns across 15 bases. The specimen was memory CD4+ T cells from blood. The sequence came from an adult in good health and CMV-seropositive. The CDR3 reads CASSPGTSGGQETQYF. The DNA of the CDR3 is TGCGCCAGCAGCCCCGGGACTAGCGGGGGGCAAGAGACCCAGTACTTC.